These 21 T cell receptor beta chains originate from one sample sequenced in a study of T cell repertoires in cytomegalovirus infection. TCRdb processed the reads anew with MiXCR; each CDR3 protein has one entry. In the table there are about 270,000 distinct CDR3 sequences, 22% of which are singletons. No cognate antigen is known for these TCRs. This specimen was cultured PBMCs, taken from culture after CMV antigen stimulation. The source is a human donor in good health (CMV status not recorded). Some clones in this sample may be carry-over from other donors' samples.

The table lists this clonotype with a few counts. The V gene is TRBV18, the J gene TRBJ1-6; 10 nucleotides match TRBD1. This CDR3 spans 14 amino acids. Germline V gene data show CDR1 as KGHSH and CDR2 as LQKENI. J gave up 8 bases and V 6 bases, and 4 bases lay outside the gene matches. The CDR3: CASSQDRGHSPLHF. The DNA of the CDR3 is TGTGCCAGCTCCCAAGACAGGGGGCATTCACCCCTCCACTTT.

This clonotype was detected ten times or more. CDR3 nucleotide sequence: TGTGCCAGCAGCTCCCCCCAGGGGAGCTACACCTTC. Its protein is CASSSPQGSYTF. The V and J genes are TRBV7-8 and TRBJ1-2, with D possibly TRBD1 on 6 matching bases. V lost 4 bases, J lost 9 bases, and 12 bases lay in between. Germline CDR1 and CDR2: SGHVS and FQNEAQ. This CDR3 comprises 12 residues.

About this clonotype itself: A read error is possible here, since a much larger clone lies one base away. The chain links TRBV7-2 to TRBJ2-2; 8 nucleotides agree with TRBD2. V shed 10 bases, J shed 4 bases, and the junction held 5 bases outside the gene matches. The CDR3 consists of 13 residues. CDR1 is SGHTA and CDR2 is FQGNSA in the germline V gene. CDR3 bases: TGTGCCAACCTCGGGAGGGGCACCGGGGAGCTGTTTTTT. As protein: CANLGRGTGELFF.

The CDR3 coding sequence is TGTGCCAGCAGTTACACGATGGGGCTCGAGCAGTACTTC. Translating gives CASSYTMGLEQYF. This chain links TRBV6-5 with TRBJ2-7, with D perhaps matching TRBD1 (5 bases). The CDR3 has 13 residues. Trimming took off 2 bases at V and 6 bases at J, with 11 bases between the two ends. Germline CDR1 MNHEY, CDR2 SVGAGI.

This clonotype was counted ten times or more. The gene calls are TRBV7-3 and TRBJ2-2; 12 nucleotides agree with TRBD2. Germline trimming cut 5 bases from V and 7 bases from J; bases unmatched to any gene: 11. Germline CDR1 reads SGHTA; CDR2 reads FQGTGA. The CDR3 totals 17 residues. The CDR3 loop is CASSLVGTSGYRGELFF. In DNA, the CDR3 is TGTGCCAGCAGCCTAGTTGGGACTAGCGGGTATCGCGGGGAGCTGTTTTTT.

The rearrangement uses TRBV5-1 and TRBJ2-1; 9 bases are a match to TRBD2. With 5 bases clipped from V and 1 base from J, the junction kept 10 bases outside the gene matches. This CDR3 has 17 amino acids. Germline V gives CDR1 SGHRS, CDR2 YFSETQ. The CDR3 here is CASRSGSGRGSYNEQFF. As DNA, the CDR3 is TGCGCCAGCAGATCCGGTAGCGGGAGAGGTTCCTACAATGAGCAGTTCTTC. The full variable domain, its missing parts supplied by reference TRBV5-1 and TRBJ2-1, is KAGVTQTPRYLIKTRGQQVTLSCSPISGHRSVSWYQQTPGQGLQFLFEYFSETQRNKGNFPGRFSGRQFSNSRSEMNVSTLELGDSALYLCASRSGSGRGSYNEQFFGPGTRLTVL.

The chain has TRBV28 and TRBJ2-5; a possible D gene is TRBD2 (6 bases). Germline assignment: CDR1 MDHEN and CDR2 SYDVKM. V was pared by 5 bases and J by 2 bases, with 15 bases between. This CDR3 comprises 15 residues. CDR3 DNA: TGTGCCAGCAGTCCGACGGACTATATACAAGAGACCCAGTACTTC. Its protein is CASSPTDYIQETQYF. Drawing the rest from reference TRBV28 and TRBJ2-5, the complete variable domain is DVKVTQSSRYLVKRTGEKVFLECVQDMDHENMFWYRQDPGLGLRLIYFSYDVKMKEKGDIPEGYSVSREKKERFSLILESASTNQTSMYLCASSPTDYIQETQYFGPGTRLLVL.

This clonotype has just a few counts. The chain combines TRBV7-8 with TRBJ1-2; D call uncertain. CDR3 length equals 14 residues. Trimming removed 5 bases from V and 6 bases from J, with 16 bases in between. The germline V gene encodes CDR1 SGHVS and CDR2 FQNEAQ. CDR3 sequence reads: CASSLWSSADGYTF. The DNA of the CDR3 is TGTGCCAGCAGCCTCTGGTCGTCCGCCGATGGCTACACCTTC.

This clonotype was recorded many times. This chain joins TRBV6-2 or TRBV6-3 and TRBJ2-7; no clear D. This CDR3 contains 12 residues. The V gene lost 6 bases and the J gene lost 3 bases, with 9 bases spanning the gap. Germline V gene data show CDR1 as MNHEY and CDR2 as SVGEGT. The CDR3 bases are TGTGCCAGCAGCCCCGTTGGCTACGAGCAGTACTTC. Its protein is CASSPVGYEQYF.

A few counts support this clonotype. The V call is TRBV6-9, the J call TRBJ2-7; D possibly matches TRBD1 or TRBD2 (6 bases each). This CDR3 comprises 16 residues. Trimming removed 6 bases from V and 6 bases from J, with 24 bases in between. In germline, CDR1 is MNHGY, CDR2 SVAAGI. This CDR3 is CASSLRGAEGVGEQYF. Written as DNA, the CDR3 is TGTGCCAGCAGCTTAAGGGGGGCGGAGGGAGTCGGCGAGCAGTACTTC.

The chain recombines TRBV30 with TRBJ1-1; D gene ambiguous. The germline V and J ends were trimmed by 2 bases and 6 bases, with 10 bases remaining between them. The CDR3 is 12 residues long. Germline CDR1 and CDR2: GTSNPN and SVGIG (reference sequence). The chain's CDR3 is CAWSFLTPEAFF. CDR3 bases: TGTGCCTGGAGTTTCCTTACACCTGAAGCTTTCTTT.

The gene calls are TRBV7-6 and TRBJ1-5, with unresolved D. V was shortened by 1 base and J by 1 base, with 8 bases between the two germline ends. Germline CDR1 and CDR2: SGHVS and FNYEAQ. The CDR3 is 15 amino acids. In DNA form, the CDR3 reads TGTGCCAGCAGCTTAGATCCGAGCAGCAATCAGCCCCAGCATTTT. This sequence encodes CASSLDPSSNQPQHF.

The CDR3 nucleotides are TGTGCCAGCAGCTCGCCGGGACTAGCGGCCACCGCGGGAGGGGAGCTGTTTTTT. Its translation: CASSSPGLAATAGGELFF. The J gene is TRBJ2-2, the V gene TRBV7-9; 11 bases match TRBD2. The V and J ends lost 4 bases and 8 bases, in that order; junction bases with no gene match: 15. Per germline, CDR1 SEHNR and CDR2 FQNEAQ (reference sequence). The CDR3 consists of 18 residues.

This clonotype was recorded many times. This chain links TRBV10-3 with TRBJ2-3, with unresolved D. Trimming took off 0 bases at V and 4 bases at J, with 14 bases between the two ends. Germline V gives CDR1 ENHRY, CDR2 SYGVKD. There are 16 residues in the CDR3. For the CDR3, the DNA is TGTGCCATCAGTGAGTCGATTCGGGTGGGGTCAGATACGCAGTATTTT. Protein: CAISESIRVGSDTQYF.

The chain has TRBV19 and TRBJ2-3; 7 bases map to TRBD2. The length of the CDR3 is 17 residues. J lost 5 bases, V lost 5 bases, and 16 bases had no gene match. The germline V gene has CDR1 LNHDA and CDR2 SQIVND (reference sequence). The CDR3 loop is CASSPHGRRENVDTQYF. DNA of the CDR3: TGTGCCAGTAGTCCCCATGGGAGGCGGGAGAACGTAGATACGCAGTATTTT. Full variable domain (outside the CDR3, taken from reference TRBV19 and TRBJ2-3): DGGITQSPKYLFRKEGQNVTLSCEQNLNHDAMYWYRQDPGQGLRLIYYSQIVNDFQKGDIAEGYSVSREKKESFPLTVTSAQKNPTAFYLCASSPHGRRENVDTQYFGPGTRLTVL.

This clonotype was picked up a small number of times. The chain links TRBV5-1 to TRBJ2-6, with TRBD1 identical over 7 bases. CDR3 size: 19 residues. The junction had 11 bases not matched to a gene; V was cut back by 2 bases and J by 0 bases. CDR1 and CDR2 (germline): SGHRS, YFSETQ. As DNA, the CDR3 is TGCGCCAGCAGCTTCTTCGGACAGGCTCGACTCTCTGGGGCCAACGTCCTGACTTTC. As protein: CASSFFGQARLSGANVLTF.

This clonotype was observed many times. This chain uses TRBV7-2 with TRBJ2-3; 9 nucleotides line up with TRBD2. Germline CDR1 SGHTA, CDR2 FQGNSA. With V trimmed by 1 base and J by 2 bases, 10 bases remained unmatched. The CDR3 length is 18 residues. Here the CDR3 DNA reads TGTGCCAGCAGCTTAGTGACCCTAGCGGGGAAAAACACAGATACGCAGTATTTT. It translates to CASSLVTLAGKNTDTQYF.

CDR3 residues: CASRGLAGVTGELFF. The CDR3 region has the DNA TGTGCCAGCAGAGGACTAGCGGGAGTCACCGGGGAGCTGTTTTTT. This rearrangement joins TRBV7-8 to TRBJ2-2; 13 nucleotides line up with TRBD2. The CDR3 has 15 residues. Germline values: CDR1 SGHVS, CDR2 FQNEAQ. The junction had 2 bases not matched to a gene; V was cut back by 6 bases and J by 4 bases.

CDR3 coding DNA: TGTGCCAGCACCACTTGGGAGGGGACGAACACTGAAGCTTTCTTT. Amino acid sequence: CASTTWEGTNTEAFF. The chain employs TRBV11-2 and TRBJ1-1; D possibly corresponds to TRBD1 (5 bases). Germline CDR1 reads SGHAT; CDR2 reads FQNNGV. The CDR3 consists of 15 residues. V was pared by 7 bases and J by 1 base, with 16 bases between.

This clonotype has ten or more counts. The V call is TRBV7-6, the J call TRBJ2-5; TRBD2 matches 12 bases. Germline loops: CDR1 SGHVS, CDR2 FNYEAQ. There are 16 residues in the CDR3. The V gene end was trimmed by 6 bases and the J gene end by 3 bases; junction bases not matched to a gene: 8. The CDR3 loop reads CASSSWTSGVKETQYF. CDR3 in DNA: TGTGCCAGCAGTTCCTGGACTAGCGGGGTCAAAGAGACCCAGTACTTC.

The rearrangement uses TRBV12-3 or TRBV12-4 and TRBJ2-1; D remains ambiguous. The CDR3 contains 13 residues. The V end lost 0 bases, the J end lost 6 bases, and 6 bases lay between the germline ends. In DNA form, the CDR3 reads TGTGCCAGCAGTTTAGCGCATAGCAATGAGCAGTTCTTC. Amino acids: CASSLAHSNEQFF.